One TCR beta chain is described in this entry. This entry is derived from a study of blood T cells in healthy people across ages. Combining a sample-barcoded 5' primer with a J-beta primer mix, a second PCR ran for roughly 6 to 12 cycles. Every single cDNA molecule received a tag from a template-switch adaptor with 12 random nucleotides. Each CDR3 protein is one row after TCRdb ran MiXCR on the 5' RACE reads. The sample holds a few hundred thousand distinct CDR3 sequences, roughly 29% seen once. Aged about 6 to 90, donors were systemically healthy Caucasians from Russia. Researchers report isolating at least 7 million PBMCs per sample. This CDR3 has 15 amino acids. Germline values: CDR1 SGHKS, CDR2 YYEKEE (reference sequence). V lost 3 bases and J lost 7; bases outside the gene matches: 9.

The chain carries TRBV5-5 and TRBJ2-1; 8 bases align to TRBD2. The clonotype originates from a woman aged 70-85 years in good health. Sequenced material: blood. The CDR3 bases are TGTGCCAGCAGCTCAACAGCGGGAGTAGGAAATGAGCAGTTCTTC. Its translation is CASSSTAGVGNEQFF.